This T cell receptor (beta chain) was captured in a study of T cells after yellow fever vaccination. Points from the study as a whole: There was a small share of clonotypes that showed up in both the CD4 and CD8 compartments. The secondary response showed a weaker magnitude and a faster peak, day 5 versus 15.

In this sample, this clonotype turned up many times. Its antigen is not known. MiXCR, applied by TCRdb to the 5' RACE reads, yields one record per CDR3 protein. The sample holds some 130,000 distinct CDR3 sequences, roughly 6.7% seen once. The CDR3 runs 16 residues. V was clipped by 5 bases and J by 0 bases, with 11 bases between them. Sequenced here: CD4+ T cells sorted from PBMCs, sampled 10 days after the yellow fever booster vaccination. This chain links TRBV12-3 or TRBV12-4 with TRBJ2-6; no clear D. The TCR originated in a young man who received the YFV17D yellow fever vaccine. CDR3 sequence reads: CASSRKRSSGANVLTF. The CDR3 region has the DNA TGTGCCAGCAGTAGGAAAAGGAGCTCTGGGGCCAACGTCCTGACTTTC.